Following are 3 T cell receptor beta chains from one sample sequenced in a study. TCRdb passed the RT-PCR reads through MiXCR, listing each CDR3 protein once. The sample yields about 680,000 distinct CDR3 sequences, 12% to 15% seen once. Sequencing was performed on memory CD4+ T cells from blood. The receptor set was obtained from a female donor in good health, serving as a healthy control.

The chain joins TRBV5-1 to TRBJ2-5; D is undetermined. Germline CDR1 reads SGHRS; CDR2 reads YFSETQ. V was pared by 0 bases and J by 5 bases, with 11 bases between. This CDR3 comprises 14 residues. The CDR3 sequence: CASSLAGIQETQYF. The CDR3 DNA is TGCGCCAGCAGCTTGGCTGGGATTCAGGAGACCCAGTACTTC.

This clonotype was detected a few times. The chain couples TRBV30 to TRBJ2-5, with 8 bases that match TRBD1. Losses at the gene ends were 5 bases for V and 2 bases for J; bases not matched to a gene: 4. Looked up from germline, CDR1 is GTSNPN and CDR2 is SVGIG (reference sequence). CDR3 length: 13 amino acids. CDR3 nucleotide sequence: TGTGCCTGGGATACAGGGGGTCAAGAGACCCAGTACTTC. Translating gives CAWDTGGQETQYF.

The sample holds many counts of this clonotype. The CDR3 DNA reads TGCGCCAGCAGCCCGTTCCCCCCAGGGACGGCCGGGGAGCTGTTTTTT. This gives the protein CASSPFPPGTAGELFF. The chain has TRBV5-1 and TRBJ2-2; D might be TRBD1 or TRBD2, each matching 5 bases. CDR1 SGHRS and CDR2 YFSETQ come from the germline V gene. The V end lost 4 bases, the J end lost 6 bases, and 19 bases lay between the germline ends. This CDR3 has 16 amino acids.